This TCR beta chain originates from a study of blood T cell repertoires in COVID-19. Across the study: Samples of COVID-19 (acute and convalescent) were obtained from the United States, Italy and Spain. Sample material is recorded as cDNA or gDNA derived from T cells, B-cell-depleted T cells, or PBMCs.

This CDR3 has 15 residues. The V gene's germline CDR1 is SGHDN and CDR2 FVKESK. The ends were cut back, 1 base at V and 6 bases at J, with 12 bases in the middle. TCRdb keeps only in-frame clones here, not all; method: immunoSEQ multiplex PCR. The sample has 150,000 to 200,000 clones; about nine tenths are singletons. This sequence was found in a man in his forties with acute or convalescent COVID-19. The chain links TRBV14 to TRBJ1-4; D gene uncertain. Sequences were obtained from peripheral blood. The CDR3 DNA follows: TGTGCCAGCAGCCAAGGCGGACTGTACCATGAAAAACTGTTTTTT. It is translated as CASSQGGLYHEKLFF. The variable domain in full, completed from reference TRBV14 and TRBJ1-4, reads EAGVTQFPSHSVIEKGQTVTLRCDPISGHDNLYWYRRVMGKEIKFLLHFVKESKQDESGMPNNRFLAERTGGTYSTLKVQPAELEDSGVYFCASSQGGLYHEKLFFGSGTQLSVL.